These 7 T cell receptor beta chains share one sample of origin, sequenced in a study of Ad26.COV2.S vaccination and SARS-CoV-2 variants. Sequenced by immunoSEQ multiplex PCR; TCRdb stores in-frame clones only, minus some. This sample carries about 460,000 clones, 89% of them seen once, and the ten largest clones take 1.5% to 2%. Treatment of the sample: around 19 received Ad26.COV2.S at low or high dose, single or two shots; about 5 received placebo; per-sample allocation not given. Collection of samples fell on day 63 after the first vaccine or placebo injection. The specimen was peripheral blood, collected in a trial of Ad26.COV2.S vaccine versus placebo. The receptors shown here come from a person aged 18 to 59 who received the Ad26.COV2.S COVID-19 vaccine or a placebo.

This chain links TRBV5-1 with TRBJ1-1, with unresolved D. Germline loops: CDR1 SGHRS, CDR2 YFSETQ. The V gene lost 1 base and the J gene lost 1 base, with 8 bases spanning the gap. This CDR3 contains 14 residues. The CDR3 loop reads CASSLLGTNTEAFF. The CDR3 DNA sequence: TGCGCCAGCAGCTTGTTGGGAACGAACACTGAAGCTTTCTTT.

V usage is TRBV2 and J usage is TRBJ1-4; D may be TRBD1 (6 bases). The CDR3 totals 15 residues. With 7 bases removed from V and 1 base from J, the gap between germline ends came to 13 bases. The germline V gene encodes CDR1 SNHLY and CDR2 FYNNEI. The CDR3 nucleotides are TGTGCCAGCAAGTCGGAACAGGGAACTAATGAAAAACTGTTTTTT. Residues: CASKSEQGTNEKLFF.

In its sample, this clone was seen once. The chain links TRBV7-3 to TRBJ2-7; TRBD1 matches at 8 bases. There are 13 residues in the CDR3. Germline V gives CDR1 SGHTA, CDR2 FQGTGA. V trimming: 0 bases; J trimming: 5 bases; junction bases outside the gene matches: 0. The CDR3 reads CASSLTQGDEQYF. The CDR3, as DNA: TGTGCCAGCAGCTTAACACAGGGGGACGAGCAGTACTTC.

This clone was observed once. The chain couples TRBV5-4 to TRBJ2-1, with D hard to call. The V gene lost 1 base and the J gene lost 10 bases, with 9 bases spanning the gap. CDR3 size: 12 residues. Germline values: CDR1 SGHNT, CDR2 YYREEE (reference sequence). Written as DNA, the CDR3 is TGTGCCAGCAGCTTGCCCCCTGGGGAGCAGTTCTTC. Amino acid sequence: CASSLPPGEQFF.

The V and J genes are TRBV5-5 and TRBJ2-2; 8 nucleotides line up with TRBD2. CDR3 length: 16 amino acids. Per germline, CDR1 SGHKS and CDR2 YYEKEE (reference sequence). V lost 4 bases, J lost 12 bases, and 17 bases stayed unmatched. The CDR3, as DNA: TGTGCCAGCAGCAGCACCAAGCTCAGCGGGGGTACTCAGCTGTTTTTT. Its protein product is CASSSTKLSGGTQLFF.

The chain employs TRBV13 and TRBJ2-6; D gene uncertain. Trimming stripped 2 bases from V and 1 base from J, with 6 bases between. The CDR3 spans 15 residues. Germline lookup yields CDR1 PRHDT and CDR2 FYEKMQ (reference sequence). The CDR3 loop is CASSLRGSGANVLTF. As DNA, the CDR3 is TGTGCCAGCAGCTTAAGAGGTTCTGGGGCCAACGTCCTGACTTTC.

This clone was recorded only once. CDR3 coding DNA: TGTGCCACCAGCAGAGCCTTTGGACTAGCGGAGAAAGGAGGCACAGATACGCAGTATTTT. This sequence encodes CATSRAFGLAEKGGTDTQYF. This chain connects TRBV15 to TRBJ2-3, with TRBD2 matching over 10 bases. Trimming at V came to 1 base and at J to 1 base, leaving 14 bases not matched to a gene. The germline V gene has CDR1 LNHNV and CDR2 YYDKDF (reference sequence). There are 20 residues in the CDR3.